The subject of this entry is one TCR beta chain. Its target is unknown. Sequencing of TCR beta was performed on blood CD8+ and CD4+ T cells. In contrast to the negatively isolated CD8+ and CD4+ T cells, TEMRA cells were FACS-enriched. Random hexamers were used to reverse transcribe roughly 0.5 to 1 ug of RNA. The immunoSEQ assay covered 54 Vbeta and 13 Jbeta segments for CDR3. TCRdb recomputed calls from the immunoSEQ multiplex PCR reads with MiXCR, one row per CDR3 protein. Among some 300,000 distinct CDR3 sequences listed, over 75% were seen once. The CDR3 length is 12 residues. Germline V gene sequence: CDR1 SEHNR, CDR2 FQNEAQ (reference sequence). V was shortened by 6 bases and J by 7 bases, with 13 bases between the two germline ends. The sample is drawn from a study of CD8 T cells in Susac syndrome. The study, taken as a whole, reports: TCR sequencing and HLA analysis covered a relatively small number of individuals.

The rearrangement links TRBV7-9 to TRBJ2-7, with D possibly TRBD1 on 6 matching bases. Sequencing was carried out using CD8+ T cells from PBMCs. The sequence derives from a human donor with multiple sclerosis. CDR3 loop: CASSSGAREQYF. In DNA form, the CDR3 reads TGTGCCAGCAGTTCAGGGGCAAGGGAGCAGTACTTC.